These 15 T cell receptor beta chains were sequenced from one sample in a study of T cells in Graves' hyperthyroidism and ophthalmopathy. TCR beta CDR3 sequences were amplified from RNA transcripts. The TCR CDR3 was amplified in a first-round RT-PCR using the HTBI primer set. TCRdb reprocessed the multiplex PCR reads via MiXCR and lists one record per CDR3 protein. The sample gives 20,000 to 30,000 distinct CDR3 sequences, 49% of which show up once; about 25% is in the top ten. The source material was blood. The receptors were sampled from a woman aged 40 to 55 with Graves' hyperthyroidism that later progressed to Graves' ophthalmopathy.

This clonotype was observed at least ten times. CDR3 in amino acids: CASSFGLARETQYF. CDR3 coding DNA: TGTGCCAGCAGCTTTGGACTAGCGAGGGAGACCCAGTACTTC. This rearrangement joins TRBV9 to TRBJ2-5; TRBD2 matches 9 bases. CDR3 length: 14 amino acids. Germline CDR1 and CDR2: SGDLS and YYNGEE. Unmatched junction bases numbered 6, after V lost 4 bases and J lost 5 bases. Full variable domain (rest looked up from reference TRBV9 and TRBJ2-5): DSGVTQTPKHLITATGQRVTLRCSPRSGDLSVYWYQQSLDQGLQFLIQYYNGEERAKGNILERFSAQQFPDLHSELNLSSLELGDSALYFCASSFGLARETQYFGPGTRLLVL.

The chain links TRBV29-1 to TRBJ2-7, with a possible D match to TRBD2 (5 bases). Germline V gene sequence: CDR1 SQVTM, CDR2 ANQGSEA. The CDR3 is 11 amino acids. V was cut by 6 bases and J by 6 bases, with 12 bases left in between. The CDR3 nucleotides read TGCAGCGTGGTGGGGAGTGGCGAGCAGTACTTC. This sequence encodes CSVVGSGEQYF.

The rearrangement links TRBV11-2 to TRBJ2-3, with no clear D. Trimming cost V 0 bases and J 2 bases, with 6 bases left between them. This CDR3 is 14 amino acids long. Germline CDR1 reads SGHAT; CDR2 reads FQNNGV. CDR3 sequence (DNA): TGTGCCAGCAGCTTAGACTCCATCACAGATACGCAGTATTTT. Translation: CASSLDSITDTQYF.

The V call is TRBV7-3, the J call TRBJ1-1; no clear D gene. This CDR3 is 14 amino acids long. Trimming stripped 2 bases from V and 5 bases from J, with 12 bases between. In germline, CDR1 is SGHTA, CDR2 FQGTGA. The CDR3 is CASSLEAGGTEAFF. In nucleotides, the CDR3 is TGTGCCAGCAGCTTAGAGGCAGGAGGAACTGAAGCTTTCTTT.

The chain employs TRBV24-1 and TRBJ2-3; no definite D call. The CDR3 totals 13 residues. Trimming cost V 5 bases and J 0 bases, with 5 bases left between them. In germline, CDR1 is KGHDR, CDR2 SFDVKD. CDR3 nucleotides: TGTGCCACCAGTGTTGGTAGCACAGATACGCAGTATTTT. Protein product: CATSVGSTDTQYF.

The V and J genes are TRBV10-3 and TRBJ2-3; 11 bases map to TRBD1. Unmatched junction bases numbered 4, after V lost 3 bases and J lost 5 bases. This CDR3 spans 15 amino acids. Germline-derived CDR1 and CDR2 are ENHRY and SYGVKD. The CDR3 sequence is CAISETGQGGDTQYF. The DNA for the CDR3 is TGTGCCATCAGTGAAACGGGACAGGGGGGAGATACGCAGTATTTT.

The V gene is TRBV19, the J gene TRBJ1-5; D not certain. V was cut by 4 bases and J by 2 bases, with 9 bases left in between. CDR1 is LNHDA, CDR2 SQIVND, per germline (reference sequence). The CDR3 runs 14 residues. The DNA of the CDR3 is TGTGCCAGTAGTAAGGGTTCGGGCAATCAGCCCCAGCATTTT. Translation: CASSKGSGNQPQHF.

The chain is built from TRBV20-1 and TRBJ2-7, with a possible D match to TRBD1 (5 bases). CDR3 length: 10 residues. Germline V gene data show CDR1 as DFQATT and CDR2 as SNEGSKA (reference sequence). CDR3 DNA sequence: TGCAGCTTAGGGGATCTCGAGCAGTACTTC. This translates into CSLGDLEQYF.

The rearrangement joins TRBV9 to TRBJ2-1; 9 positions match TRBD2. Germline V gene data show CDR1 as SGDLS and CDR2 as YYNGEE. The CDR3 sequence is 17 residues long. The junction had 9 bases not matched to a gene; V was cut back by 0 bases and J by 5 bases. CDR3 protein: CASSVASETSGDNEQFF. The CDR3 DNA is TGTGCCAGCAGCGTAGCCTCCGAGACTAGCGGAGACAATGAGCAGTTCTTC. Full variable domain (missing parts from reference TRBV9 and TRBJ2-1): DSGVTQTPKHLITATGQRVTLRCSPRSGDLSVYWYQQSLDQGLQFLIQYYNGEERAKGNILERFSAQQFPDLHSELNLSSLELGDSALYFCASSVASETSGDNEQFFGPGTRLTVL.

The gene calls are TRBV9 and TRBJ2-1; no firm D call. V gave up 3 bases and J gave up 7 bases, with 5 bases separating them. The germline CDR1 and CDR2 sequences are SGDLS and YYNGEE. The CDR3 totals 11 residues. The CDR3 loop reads CASSGSNEQFF. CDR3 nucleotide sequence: TGTGCCAGCAGCGGGTCTAATGAGCAGTTCTTC.

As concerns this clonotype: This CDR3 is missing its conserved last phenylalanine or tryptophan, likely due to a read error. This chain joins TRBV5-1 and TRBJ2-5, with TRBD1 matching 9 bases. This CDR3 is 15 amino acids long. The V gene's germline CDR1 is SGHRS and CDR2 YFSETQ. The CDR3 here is CASSSRTGEGEAQYL. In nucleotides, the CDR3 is TGCGCCAGCAGCAGCCGGACAGGGGAGGGAGAGGCCCAGTACCTC.

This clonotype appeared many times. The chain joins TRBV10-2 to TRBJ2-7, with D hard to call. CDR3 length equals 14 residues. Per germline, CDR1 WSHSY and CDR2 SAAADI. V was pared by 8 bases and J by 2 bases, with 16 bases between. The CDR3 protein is CASVLVQPTYEQYF. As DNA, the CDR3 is TGCGCCAGCGTACTTGTACAGCCCACCTACGAGCAGTACTTC.

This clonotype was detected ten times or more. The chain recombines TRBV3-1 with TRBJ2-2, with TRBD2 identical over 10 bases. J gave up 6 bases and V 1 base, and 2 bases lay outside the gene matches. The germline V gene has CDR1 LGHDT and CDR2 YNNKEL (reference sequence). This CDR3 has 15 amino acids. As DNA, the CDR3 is TGTGCCAGCAGCCAAGCACTAGCGGGATCCGGGGAGCTGTTTTTT. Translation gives CASSQALAGSGELFF.

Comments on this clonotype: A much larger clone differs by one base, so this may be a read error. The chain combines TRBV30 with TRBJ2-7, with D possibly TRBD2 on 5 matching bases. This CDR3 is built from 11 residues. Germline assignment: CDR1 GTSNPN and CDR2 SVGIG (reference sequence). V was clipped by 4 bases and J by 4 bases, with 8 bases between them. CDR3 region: CAWMRAYEQYF. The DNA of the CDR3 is TGTGCCTGGATGCGGGCATACGAGCAGTACTTC.

In DNA form, the CDR3 reads TGCAGCGTTGAAGCGGGGGGCCTTGGCTACACCTTC. Encoded protein: CSVEAGGLGYTF. The chain uses TRBV29-1 and TRBJ1-2, with a tentative D call TRBD1 (6 bases). Germline values: CDR1 SQVTM, CDR2 ANQGSEA. The CDR3 sequence is 12 residues long. Trimming pared 1 base from V and 7 bases from J, leaving 10 bases between.